The T cell receptor (beta chain) described here comes from a study of T cells after yellow fever vaccination. TCRdb re-analysed the 5' RACE reads in MiXCR, keeping a single row per CDR3 protein. Of 350,000 to 450,000 distinct CDR3 sequences detected, over 5% appear once; the ten largest clones hold over 12%. The CDR3 totals 13 residues. Germline loops: CDR1 SGHTA, CDR2 FQGNSA. V was pared by 5 bases and J by 5 bases, with 5 bases of the junction left unmatched. V is TRBV7-2 and J is TRBJ2-7; 8 nucleotides agree with TRBD1. The sample here was PBMCs, taken 5 days after the yellow fever booster vaccination. This TCR derives from a man younger than 45 who received the YFV17D yellow fever vaccine. The chain's CDR3 is CASSRTGFDEQYF. DNA of the CDR3: TGTGCCAGCAGCCGGACAGGGTTCGACGAGCAGTACTTC.